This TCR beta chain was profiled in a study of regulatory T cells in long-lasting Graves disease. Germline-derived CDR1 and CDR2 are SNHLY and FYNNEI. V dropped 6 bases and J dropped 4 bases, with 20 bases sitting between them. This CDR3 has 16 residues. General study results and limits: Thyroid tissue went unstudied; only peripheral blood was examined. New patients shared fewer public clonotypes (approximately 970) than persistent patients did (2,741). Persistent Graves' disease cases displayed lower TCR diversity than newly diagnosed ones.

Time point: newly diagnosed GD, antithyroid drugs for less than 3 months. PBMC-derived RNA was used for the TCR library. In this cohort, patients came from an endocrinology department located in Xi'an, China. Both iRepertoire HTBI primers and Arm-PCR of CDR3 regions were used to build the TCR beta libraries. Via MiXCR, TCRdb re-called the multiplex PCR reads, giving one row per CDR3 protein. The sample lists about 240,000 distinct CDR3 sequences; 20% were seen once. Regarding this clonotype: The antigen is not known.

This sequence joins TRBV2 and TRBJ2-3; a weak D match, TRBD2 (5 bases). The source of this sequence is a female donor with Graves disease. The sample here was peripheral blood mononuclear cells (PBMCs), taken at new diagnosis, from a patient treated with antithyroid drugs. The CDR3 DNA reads TGTGCCAGCAGCACAAGCTTCGGGATGAGAGCAGATACGCAGTATTTT. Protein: CASSTSFGMRADTQYF.